The 30 T cell receptor beta chains presented below share a single source sample, sequenced in a study of blood T cells in healthy people across ages. A second PCR, run for 7 to 11 cycles, used a sample-barcoded 5' primer plus a J-beta primer mix. Each CDR3 protein gets one entry after TCRdb re-called the 5' RACE reads with MiXCR. In the table there are over 450,000 distinct CDR3 sequences, about 25% of which are singletons. This same sample was also taken into another study, of T cells of mothers and their children.

The source material was blood. All receptors derive from a boy younger than 18 in good health.

This chain connects TRBV12-3 or TRBV12-4 to TRBJ2-1; 7 nucleotides line up with TRBD2. The V segment lost 8 bases and the J segment 4 bases; nucleotides outside the gene matches: 8. There are 14 residues in the CDR3. The CDR3 region is CASSGGSRYNEQFF. CDR3 coding DNA: TGTGCCAGCTCGGGCGGGAGTCGGTACAATGAGCAGTTCTTC.

V usage is TRBV9 and J usage is TRBJ2-3, with 9 bases matching TRBD1. This CDR3 is 14 amino acids long. J lost 5 bases, V lost 4 bases, and 5 bases had no gene match. The germline gives CDR1 SGDLS, CDR2 YYNGEE. CDR3 sequence reads: CASSSGQGIDTQYF. As DNA, the CDR3 is TGTGCCAGCAGCTCGGGACAGGGAATAGATACGCAGTATTTT.

J is TRBJ2-1 and V is TRBV7-2; a weak D match, TRBD2 (6 bases). Germline-derived CDR1 and CDR2 are SGHTA and FQGNSA. CDR3 size: 14 residues. V lost 5 bases and J lost 9, with 17 bases in between. The CDR3 region has the DNA TGTGCCAGCAGCAACCCGGGCGCGGGACCTGAGCAGTTCTTC. It encodes CASSNPGAGPEQFF.

This clonotype was detected a few times. The V and J genes are TRBV5-1 and TRBJ2-7; 9 bases fit TRBD2. The CDR3 loop spans 17 amino acids. Unmatched junction bases numbered 9, after V lost 0 bases and J lost 2 bases. The V gene's germline CDR1 is SGHRS and CDR2 YFSETQ. This CDR3 is CASSLAAAGGSTYEQYF. DNA for the CDR3: TGCGCCAGCAGCTTGGCCGCAGCGGGAGGTTCAACCTACGAGCAGTACTTC.

The V call is TRBV11-2, the J call TRBJ1-1; no reliable D call. Germline V gene sequence: CDR1 SGHAT, CDR2 FQNNGV. Trimming removed 1 base from V and 1 base from J, with 16 bases in between. CDR3 size: 17 residues. CDR3 nucleotide sequence: TGTGCCAGCAGCTTAGTCGTAAGAATGTACGCGAACACTGAAGCTTTCTTT. Translating gives CASSLVVRMYANTEAFF. Full variable domain (rest looked up from reference TRBV11-2 and TRBJ1-1): EAGVAQSPRYKIIEKRQSVAFWCNPISGHATLYWYQQILGQGPKLLIQFQNNGVVDDSQLPKDRFSAERLKGVDSTLKIQPAKLEDSAVYLCASSLVVRMYANTEAFFGQGTRLTVV.

This sequence joins TRBV5-3 and TRBJ1-2; 9 nucleotides line up with TRBD1. TRBV5-3 is an ORF; its function is uncertain. There are 20 residues in the CDR3. V trimming: 5 bases; J trimming: 3 bases; junction bases outside the gene matches: 23. The CDR3 coding sequence is TGTGCCAGAAGAAATAAGGACCCCGGGACAGGGAGTTGGTACTACTATGGCTACACCTTC. Translation gives CARRNKDPGTGSWYYYGYTF.

The rearrangement uses TRBV18 and TRBJ1-1; D is ambiguous. V was shortened by 2 bases and J by 1 base, with 8 bases between the two germline ends. Germline V gene lookup returns CDR1 KGHSH and CDR2 LQKENI. This CDR3 has 14 amino acids. CDR3 sequence: CASSPTAANTEAFF. Written as DNA, the CDR3 is TGTGCCAGCTCACCAACGGCTGCGAACACTGAAGCTTTCTTT.

Note on this clonotype: A much larger clone differs by one base, so this may be a read error. V gene TRBV7-2 combines with J gene TRBJ2-5; D is possibly TRBD2 (7 bases). Trimming took off 5 bases at V and 9 bases at J, with 22 bases between the two ends. The CDR3 loop spans 15 amino acids. In germline, CDR1 is SGHTA, CDR2 FQGNSA. The CDR3 DNA reads TGTGCCAGCAGCCCCGCGACTAGGGGGGGTGGCTCCCAGTACTTC. Amino acids: CASSPATRGGGSQYF.

The sample holds a few counts of this clonotype. The chain carries TRBV7-2 and TRBJ1-2; possible D gene TRBD1, 5 bases. The germline CDR1 and CDR2 sequences are SGHTA and FQGNSA. V was trimmed by 2 bases and J by 1 base, leaving 17 bases between them. This CDR3 contains 17 residues. The DNA for the CDR3 is TGTGCCAGCAGCTTAAGCTTTGGGGCCAAAAGTAACTATGGCTACACCTTC. Amino acid sequence: CASSLSFGAKSNYGYTF.

This clonotype has a handful of counts. The rearrangement joins TRBV20-1 to TRBJ2-3; D perhaps matches TRBD2 (8 bases). This CDR3 spans 15 amino acids. V lost 4 bases to trimming and J lost 4 bases, with 18 bases between them. Germline V gives CDR1 DFQATT, CDR2 SNEGSKA (reference sequence). This CDR3 is CSATPGQTSADTQYF. As DNA, the CDR3 is TGCAGTGCTACGCCGGGACAGACTAGCGCAGATACGCAGTATTTT.

The chain recombines TRBV7-2 with TRBJ1-1; D is uncertain. Trimming removed 3 bases at V and 4 bases at J, with 9 bases between. The CDR3 loop spans 13 amino acids. The V gene's germline CDR1 is SGHTA and CDR2 FQGNSA. CDR3 sequence reads: CASSFDHITEAFF. As DNA, the CDR3 is TGTGCCAGCAGCTTCGATCACATCACTGAAGCTTTCTTT.

J is TRBJ2-2 and V is TRBV20-1; 11 nucleotides line up with TRBD2. This CDR3 is built from 16 residues. Looked up from germline, CDR1 is DFQATT and CDR2 is SNEGSKA (reference sequence). The V gene end was trimmed by 2 bases and the J gene end by 1 base; junction bases not matched to a gene: 3. The CDR3 here is CSARTLAGGNTGELFF. The CDR3 DNA follows: TGCAGTGCTAGAACTCTAGCGGGGGGGAACACCGGGGAGCTGTTTTTT.

This clonotype appeared a few times. The gene calls are TRBV5-5 and TRBJ2-5, with D perhaps matching TRBD1 (8 bases). Germline-derived CDR1 and CDR2 are SGHKS and YYEKEE (reference sequence). The CDR3 sequence is 17 residues long. Trimming left V 3 bases short and J 3 bases short, with 21 bases between. This chain's CDR3 is CASSSMDRAGGKETQYF. In DNA form, the CDR3 reads TGTGCCAGCAGCTCAATGGACAGGGCCGGGGGGAAAGAGACCCAGTACTTC.

This clonotype was picked up many times. The chain carries TRBV4-3 and TRBJ2-1; 10 bases agree with TRBD2. J gave up 6 bases and V 0 bases, and 8 bases lay outside the gene matches. CDR1 and CDR2 (germline): LGHNA, YSLEER. The CDR3 totals 17 residues. CDR3 protein: CASSQDSLAGGGNEQFF. The CDR3 nucleotides are TGCGCCAGCAGCCAAGATTCGTTAGCGGGAGGAGGCAATGAGCAGTTCTTC.

V and J are TRBV20-1 and TRBJ2-3, with a weak D call TRBD2 (6 bases). Trimming cost V 6 bases and J 2 bases, with 24 bases left between them. The CDR3 spans 17 residues. Germline values: CDR1 DFQATT, CDR2 SNEGSKA (reference sequence). CDR3 coding DNA: TGCAGTGCCAGGGACCGCGGGGTACAACTTATCACAGATACGCAGTATTTT. Protein: CSARDRGVQLITDTQYF.

The chain couples TRBV18 to TRBJ2-7; D remains unclear. Looked up from germline, CDR1 is KGHSH and CDR2 is LQKENI. CDR3 length: 16 amino acids. V was trimmed by 5 bases and J by 2 bases, leaving 19 bases between them. The CDR3 is CASSTSVTSRTYEQYF. CDR3 nucleotides: TGTGCCAGCTCAACCTCGGTGACTTCGAGAACCTACGAGCAGTACTTC.

This clonotype was seen a handful of times. V and J are TRBV15 and TRBJ1-2; TRBD1 might be the D (5 bases). The CDR3 is made up of 14 amino acids. V shed 1 base and J shed 4 bases, with 10 bases lying between them. Germline CDR1 and CDR2: LNHNV and YYDKDF (reference sequence). The CDR3, as DNA: TGTGCCACCAGCAGAGTGGGGGACGTCTATGGCTACACCTTC. Its translation is CATSRVGDVYGYTF.

This clonotype has ten or more counts. The V and J genes are TRBV20-1 and TRBJ2-5; D might be TRBD2 (6 bases). This CDR3 is 14 amino acids long. Between the trimmed V and J ends, which lost 5 bases and 5 bases, there was a span of 18 bases. Germline V gene lookup returns CDR1 DFQATT and CDR2 SNEGSKA (reference sequence). CDR3 residues: CSAGRLGRQETQYF. CDR3 coding DNA: TGCAGTGCTGGGCGACTAGGAAGGCAGGAGACCCAGTACTTC.

This clonotype occurred many times. The genes are TRBV20-1 and TRBJ2-1; D is uncertain. V lost 6 bases and J 2 bases, leaving 11 bases between the germline ends. The V gene's germline CDR1 is DFQATT and CDR2 SNEGSKA (reference sequence). The CDR3 sequence is 13 residues long. CDR3 sequence: CSANKGTYNEQFF. CDR3 coding DNA: TGCAGTGCAAATAAAGGGACCTACAATGAGCAGTTCTTC.

Only a few counts were recorded for this clonotype. The V gene is TRBV6-2 or TRBV6-3, the J gene TRBJ2-7; perhaps TRBD2 as D (5 bases). V lost 5 bases and J lost 3, with 14 bases in between. The CDR3 is 14 amino acids. CDR1 and CDR2 from the germline V gene are MNHEY and SVGEGT. CDR3 residues: CASSTTGYLYEQYF. In nucleotides, the CDR3 is TGTGCCAGCAGTACTACGGGATATCTCTACGAGCAGTACTTC.

This clonotype appeared a single time. The chain joins TRBV30 to TRBJ2-3; D gene ambiguous. The CDR3 loop spans 13 amino acids. CDR1 and CDR2 from the germline V gene are GTSNPN and SVGIG (reference sequence). Trimming removed 0 bases from V and 5 bases from J, with 9 bases in between. CDR3 protein: CAWSVREGDTQYF. CDR3 nucleotide sequence: TGTGCCTGGAGTGTAAGGGAAGGAGATACGCAGTATTTT.

This chain links TRBV18 with TRBJ2-1; D possibly corresponds to TRBD1 (6 bases). V lost 5 bases and J 8 bases, leaving 16 bases between the germline ends. Germline V lookup: CDR1 KGHSH, CDR2 LQKENI. This CDR3 is built from 14 residues. The CDR3 bases are TGTGCCAGCTCATCAGACAGGACCCTGTATGAGCAGTTCTTC. Amino acid sequence: CASSSDRTLYEQFF. Drawing the rest from reference TRBV18 and TRBJ2-1, the complete variable domain is NAGVMQNPRHLVRRRGQEARLRCSPMKGHSHVYWYRQLPEEGLKFMVYLQKENIIDESGMPKERFSAEFPKEGPSILRIQQVVRGDSAAYFCASSSDRTLYEQFFGPGTRLTVL.

This clonotype was counted only a few times. The chain recombines TRBV3-1 with TRBJ1-1; D remains unclear. CDR3 length: 16 residues. V was clipped by 1 base and J by 0 bases, with 12 bases between them. The germline V gene encodes CDR1 LGHDT and CDR2 YNNKEL (reference sequence). The CDR3: CASSQGSGRVNTEAFF. The CDR3 DNA sequence: TGTGCCAGCAGCCAAGGAAGCGGACGGGTGAACACTGAAGCTTTCTTT.

The chain joins TRBV27 to TRBJ2-3; a weak D match, TRBD1 (6 bases). V was shortened by 5 bases and J by 4 bases, with 13 bases between the two germline ends. The CDR3 runs 14 residues. Germline CDR1 MNHEY, CDR2 SMNVEV (reference sequence). The CDR3 nucleotides are TGTGCCAGCAGTCCACAGGGCTGGGCAGATACGCAGTATTTT. Its translation is CASSPQGWADTQYF.

In this sample, this clonotype turned up a few times. This rearrangement joins TRBV12-3 or TRBV12-4 to TRBJ1-5, with D unresolved. This CDR3 region has 14 residues. Trimming removed 3 bases from V and 1 base from J, with 7 bases in between. The CDR3 sequence: CASSLRYSNQPQHF. For the CDR3, the DNA is TGTGCCAGCAGTTTGCGGTACAGCAATCAGCCCCAGCATTTT.

In its sample, this clonotype was seen a few times. The rearrangement uses TRBV9 and TRBJ1-1; no clear D gene. The germline V gene has CDR1 SGDLS and CDR2 YYNGEE. The CDR3 spans 13 residues. V lost 0 bases and J 3 bases, leaving 6 bases between the germline ends. The chain's CDR3 is CASSVGYYTEAFF. CDR3 bases: TGTGCCAGCAGCGTAGGGTATTACACTGAAGCTTTCTTT.

This chain connects TRBV29-1 to TRBJ2-3; D tentatively reads TRBD1 or TRBD2 (5 bases each). This CDR3 comprises 14 residues. The germline CDR1 and CDR2 sequences are SQVTM and ANQGSEA. Between the trimmed V and J ends, which lost 7 bases and 0 bases, there was a span of 14 bases. The CDR3 sequence: CSAAGTKSTDTQYF. The CDR3 bases are TGCAGCGCCGCCGGGACCAAGAGCACAGATACGCAGTATTTT.

This clonotype was observed a few times. The chain recombines TRBV7-9 with TRBJ2-3; D is perhaps TRBD1 or TRBD2 (5 bases each). This CDR3 region has 14 residues. In germline, CDR1 is SEHNR, CDR2 FQNEAQ (reference sequence). Trimming took off 5 bases at V and 11 bases at J, with 20 bases between the two ends. In DNA form, the CDR3 reads TGTGCCAGCAGCCCCTCTCGGGGACCGACTCTGCAGTATTTT. Translation gives CASSPSRGPTLQYF. Full variable domain (rest looked up from reference TRBV7-9 and TRBJ2-3): DTGVSQNPRHKITKRGQNVTFRCDPISEHNRLYWYRQTLGQGPEFLTYFQNEAQLEKSRLLSDRFSAERPKGSFSTLEIQRTEQGDSAMYLCASSPSRGPTLQYFGPGTRLTVL.

This clonotype was recorded a few times. This rearrangement joins TRBV4-3 to TRBJ1-4, with TRBD1 matching over 8 bases. With V trimmed by 5 bases and J by 5 bases, 4 bases remained unmatched. Germline V lookup: CDR1 LGHNA, CDR2 YSLEER. The CDR3 extends over 14 amino acids. DNA for the CDR3: TGCGCCAGCAGCACGGACAGGGCGAATGAAAAACTGTTTTTT. This gives the protein CASSTDRANEKLFF.

The chain carries TRBV6-5 and TRBJ1-4; D unresolved. V lost 3 bases and J 6 bases, leaving 17 bases between the germline ends. The CDR3 spans 16 residues. Germline-derived CDR1 and CDR2 are MNHEY and SVGAGI. For the CDR3, the DNA is TGTGCCAGCAGTTATTTCTTGGACGGCTCCTATGAAAAACTGTTTTTT. The encoded protein is CASSYFLDGSYEKLFF.